This T cell receptor beta chain was sequenced during a study of CD8+ T cells in alopecia areata. Study summary: Treated individuals took tofacitinib by mouth, 5 to 10 mg twice daily. The protocol delivered tofacitinib for 6 to 18 months, then withdrew it for 6 months.

The study, taken as a whole, reports: It was lesional scalp, especially alopecia totalis/universalis, that showed higher clonality than normal scalp.

Sequencing templates came from extracted RNA that was reverse transcribed into cDNA. The assay was immunoSEQ multiplex PCR, and TCRdb's table has in-frame clones only and misses some. The sample contains approximately 61,000 clones, around 97% of which appear only once. CDR1 and CDR2 (germline): MNHNS, SASEGT. The CDR3 consists of 16 residues. The junction had 4 bases not matched to a gene; V was cut back by 0 bases and J by 3 bases. Researchers took lesional scalp punch biopsies and peripheral blood from people who were alopecia areata patients. Details on this clone: The antigen remains undetermined.

This specimen consisted of CD8+ T cells sorted from blood, obtained at week 0. The sequence derives from a human donor with alopecia areata. The chain carries TRBV6-1 and TRBJ1-4; 7 nucleotides match TRBD1. CDR3 nucleotides: TGTGCCAGCAGTGAAGCCCACGGGACAGCTAATGAAAAACTGTTTTTT. It is translated as CASSEAHGTANEKLFF.